This T cell receptor beta chain was obtained from a study of human T cells and chemical hapten exposure. As for the study in general: Weekly administration of diphenylcyclopropenone to the scalp of patients continued throughout the approximately 26-week study. Study outcomes and limitations: DPC sensitization produced no change in TCRs with frequency above 1 in 1000.

This clonotype has more than one count but fewer than ten. Antigen unknown. This CDR3 is built from 19 residues. Looked up from germline, CDR1 is DFQATT and CDR2 is SNEGSKA (reference sequence). The V and J ends lost 3 bases and 1 base respectively, with 27 bases between them. Time point of the sample: pre-sensitization, week 0. The treatment is: therapeutic diphenylcyclopropenone sensitization with weekly scalp DPC. Drawing of blood took place ahead of applying each patch test. MiXCR was run by TCRdb on the RACE reads, yielding one entry per CDR3 protein. The repertoire has about 250,000 distinct CDR3 sequences, over 7.5% of them found once; the top ten carry 1.2%.

The chain recombines TRBV20-1 with TRBJ1-1; no clear D gene. The source was whole blood, collected in connection with sensitization to the hapten diphenylcyclopropenone (DPC). The origin of this receptor is a man younger than 30 with alopecia areata. Some clones in this sample may be carry-over from other donors' samples. The DNA of the CDR3 is TGCAGTGCTAGGATGTTGCAGAGGGATTCTGGGTTTTGGAACACTGAAGCTTTCTTT. Translation gives CSARMLQRDSGFWNTEAFF.